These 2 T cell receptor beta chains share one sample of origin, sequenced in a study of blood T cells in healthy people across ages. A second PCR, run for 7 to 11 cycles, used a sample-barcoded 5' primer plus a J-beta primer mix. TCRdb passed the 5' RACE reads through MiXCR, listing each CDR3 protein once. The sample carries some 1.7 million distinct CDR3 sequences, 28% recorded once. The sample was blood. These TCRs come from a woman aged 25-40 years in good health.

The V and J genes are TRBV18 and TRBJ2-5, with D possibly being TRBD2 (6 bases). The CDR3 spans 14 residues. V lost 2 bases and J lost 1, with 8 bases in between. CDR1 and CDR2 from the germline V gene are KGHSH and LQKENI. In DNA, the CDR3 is TGTGCCAGCTCACCAGGGGAGGTCCAAGAGACCCAGTACTTC. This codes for CASSPGEVQETQYF.

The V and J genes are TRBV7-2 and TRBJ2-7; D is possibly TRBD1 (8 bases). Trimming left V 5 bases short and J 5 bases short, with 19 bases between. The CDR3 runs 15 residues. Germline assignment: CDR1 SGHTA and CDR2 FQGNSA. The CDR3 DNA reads TGTGCCAGCAGCCCCCGGACAGGGAGGGGCGACGAGCAGTACTTC. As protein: CASSPRTGRGDEQYF.